These 30 T cell receptor beta chains were all obtained from the same sample, sequenced in a study of Graves' ophthalmopathy and Graves' hyperthyroidism. As the template, RNA transcripts were used to amplify TCR beta CDR3 regions. An initial RT-PCR round employing HTBI primers preceded a second-round multiplex PCR. Using its own MiXCR run on the multiplex PCR reads, TCRdb lists one record per CDR3 protein. The sample has roughly 350,000 distinct CDR3 sequences; roughly 17% are singletons. Sequencing input: peripheral blood. These TCRs come from an adult woman with stable Graves' hyperthyroidism.

This clonotype was seen once. In DNA, the CDR3 is TGTGCCAGCAGTTACTCGGGACAATACAACACTGAAGCTTTCTTT. Protein sequence: CASSYSGQYNTEAFF. The rearrangement joins TRBV6-5 to TRBJ1-1; weak D call: TRBD1 (6 bases). CDR3 length equals 15 residues. V was clipped by 0 bases and J by 2 bases, with 10 bases between them. CDR1 and CDR2 (germline): MNHEY, SVGAGI.

This clonotype was seen a few times. The chain has TRBV20-1 and TRBJ1-5; 8 nucleotides line up with TRBD1. CDR1 and CDR2 (germline): DFQATT, SNEGSKA (reference sequence). CDR3 size: 16 residues. Trimming at V came to 1 base and at J to 5 bases, leaving 10 bases not matched to a gene. The CDR3 spells CSARGPSDRGDQPQHF. CDR3 DNA: TGCAGTGCTAGAGGCCCCTCCGACAGGGGCGATCAGCCCCAGCATTTT.

This clonotype was counted between two and nine times. The junction differs from germline at one of its ends, possibly a read error. The DNA of the CDR3 is TGTGCCAGCAGTTTATCCGGGGATCTGTTTTTT. Protein: CASSLSGDLFF. V and J are TRBV12-3 or TRBV12-4 and TRBJ2-2; tentative D call: TRBD2 (5 bases). CDR3 size: 11 residues.

The V gene is TRBV2, the J gene TRBJ2-7; D tentatively fits TRBD1 or TRBD2 (6 bases each). CDR3 length equals 15 residues. V lost 2 bases and J lost 4, with 15 bases in between. Germline loops: CDR1 SNHLY, CDR2 FYNNEI. CDR3 region: CASSELIPGAYEQYF. CDR3 nucleotides: TGTGCCAGCAGTGAACTTATACCGGGGGCGTACGAGCAGTACTTC.

V usage is TRBV28 and J usage is TRBJ1-5; D remains unclear. V was shortened by 8 bases and J by 3 bases, with 14 bases between the two germline ends. Germline values: CDR1 MDHEN, CDR2 SYDVKM. The CDR3 consists of 14 residues. The CDR3 protein is CASQRTPFNQPQHF. The CDR3 nucleotides read TGTGCCAGCCAAAGAACTCCATTCAATCAGCCCCAGCATTTT. Supplemented by reference TRBV28 and TRBJ1-5, the full variable domain reads DVKVTQSSRYLVKRTGEKVFLECVQDMDHENMFWYRQDPGLGLRLIYFSYDVKMKEKGDIPEGYSVSREKKERFSLILESASTNQTSMYLCASQRTPFNQPQHFGDGTRLSIL.

This clonotype was seen many times. The chain carries TRBV6-1 and TRBJ1-5, with D unclear. The length of the CDR3 is 13 residues. V shed 2 bases and J shed 4 bases, with 6 bases lying between them. The germline V gene encodes CDR1 MNHNS and CDR2 SASEGT. The CDR3 sequence is CASSETLNQPQHF. The DNA for the CDR3 is TGTGCCAGCAGTGAAACACTGAATCAGCCCCAGCATTTT.

The gene calls are TRBV6-1 and TRBJ1-2; TRBD1 aligns across 7 bases. V was clipped by 6 bases and J by 4 bases; unmatched bases: 5. The CDR3 covers 13 residues. The germline gives CDR1 MNHNS, CDR2 SASEGT. CDR3 DNA: TGTGCCAGCAGAACGGGACAGAGCTATGGCTACACCTTC. Translating gives CASRTGQSYGYTF.

This clonotype came up many times. The chain uses TRBV12-3 or TRBV12-4 and TRBJ2-3; D gene ambiguous. Trimming shortened V by 2 bases and J by 6 bases, and 6 bases separated the two germline ends. CDR3 length equals 12 residues. This CDR3 is CASSLLGDTQYF. In nucleotides, the CDR3 is TGTGCCAGCAGTTTATTGGGGGATACGCAGTATTTT.

This clonotype was counted many times. The chain joins TRBV6-1 to TRBJ2-5; TRBD2 matches at 10 bases. The V gene end was trimmed by 6 bases and the J gene end by 5 bases; junction bases not matched to a gene: 9. Germline V gene data show CDR1 as MNHNS and CDR2 as SASEGT. CDR3 size: 15 residues. CDR3 in amino acids: CASSHLAGEMETQYF. In DNA, the CDR3 is TGTGCCAGCAGCCACCTAGCGGGAGAAATGGAGACCCAGTACTTC.

This clonotype was seen at least ten times. The chain carries TRBV28 and TRBJ2-5; 11 bases are a match to TRBD2. The CDR3 consists of 16 residues. J was trimmed by 1 base and V by 7 bases; bases with no gene match: 8. CDR1 and CDR2 from the germline V gene are MDHEN and SYDVKM. The CDR3 nucleotides are TGTGCCAGCATAGCGGGAGGGATGGGGATCCAAGAGACCCAGTACTTC. Protein sequence: CASIAGGMGIQETQYF.

The V gene is TRBV28, the J gene TRBJ2-7, with TRBD2 matching over 8 bases. Germline values: CDR1 MDHEN, CDR2 SYDVKM. V lost 8 bases to trimming and J lost 6 bases; unmatched junction nucleotides: 6. The CDR3 contains 12 residues. The CDR3 here is CASLPRGGEQYF. CDR3 nucleotide sequence: TGTGCCAGCCTGCCTCGGGGGGGCGAGCAGTACTTC. The whole variable domain, filled in from reference TRBV28 and TRBJ2-7, reads DVKVTQSSRYLVKRTGEKVFLECVQDMDHENMFWYRQDPGLGLRLIYFSYDVKMKEKGDIPEGYSVSREKKERFSLILESASTNQTSMYLCASLPRGGEQYFGPGTRLTVT.

V and J are TRBV3-1 and TRBJ1-1; TRBD1 matches 8 bases. The CDR3 length is 16 residues. Germline CDR1 reads LGHDT; CDR2 reads YNNKEL (reference sequence). V gave up 6 bases and J gave up 7 bases; unmatched junction bases: 16. The CDR3 region has the DNA TGTGCCAGCAGGGCCGCCTTTGGACAGGGACCGAATGAAGCTTTCTTT. This sequence encodes CASRAAFGQGPNEAFF.

This clonotype was detected ten times or more. The V and J genes are TRBV6-5 and TRBJ1-2; D call uncertain. The CDR3 runs 14 residues. Deletions cut 0 bases from V and 8 bases from J, with 13 bases between. Germline CDR1 MNHEY, CDR2 SVGAGI. The CDR3 DNA follows: TGTGCCAGCAGTTACTCGAGCGGAAGGAGAGGCTACACCTTC. Its translation: CASSYSSGRRGYTF.

A single count supports this clonotype. The chain links TRBV12-5 to TRBJ2-7; D gene unclear. The V and J ends lost 0 bases and 5 bases respectively, with 17 bases between them. CDR1 and CDR2 from the germline V gene are LGHNT and FRNRAP. The CDR3 runs to 16 residues. The CDR3 DNA reads TGTGCTAGTGGTTTGGTAATTCCGAGAGTGGGGAACGAGCAGTACTTC. This translates into CASGLVIPRVGNEQYF.

This clonotype showed up many times. The genes are TRBV12-3 or TRBV12-4 and TRBJ2-5; D remains unclear. The CDR3 is 16 amino acids. V lost 2 bases and J lost 0, with 13 bases in between. The CDR3 DNA reads as TGTGCCAGCAGTTTATTAAGGTGGATAGACCAAGAGACCCAGTACTTC. It encodes CASSLLRWIDQETQYF.

This clonotype occurred a few times. The chain combines TRBV6-5 with TRBJ2-1; no definite D call. The V and J ends lost 0 bases and 3 bases respectively, with 6 bases between them. The V gene's germline CDR1 is MNHEY and CDR2 SVGAGI. The CDR3 covers 14 residues. CDR3 residues: CASSYSQGYNEQFF. The DNA for the CDR3 is TGTGCCAGCAGTTACTCCCAAGGCTACAATGAGCAGTTCTTC.

This clonotype was recorded many times. The V call is TRBV29-1, the J call TRBJ1-2, with 7 bases lining up with TRBD1. The CDR3 runs to 15 residues. V lost 0 bases, J lost 5 bases, and 9 bases stayed unmatched. Germline CDR1 is SQVTM and CDR2 is ANQGSEA. The CDR3 is CSVEDRDRNSYGYTF. The DNA for the CDR3 is TGCAGCGTTGAAGATCGGGACAGAAATTCTTATGGCTACACCTTC.

About this clonotype: A clone one base away is much larger, so this may be a read error. DNA for the CDR3: TGTGCCTGCAGCCAAGTCGGACAGACCTACGAGCAGTACTTC. Amino acids: CACSQVGQTYEQYF. The gene calls are TRBV3-1 and TRBJ2-7; D might be TRBD1 (6 bases). Germline-derived CDR1 and CDR2 are LGHDT and YNNKEL (reference sequence). The CDR3 extends over 14 amino acids.

This clonotype was detected many times. The chain couples TRBV4-2 to TRBJ2-5; D is uncertain. V lost 2 bases and J lost 0, with 4 bases in between. This CDR3 region has 13 residues. CDR1 is LGHNA, CDR2 YNFKEQ, per germline. The DNA for the CDR3 is TGTGCCAGCAGCCAACTCGACCAAGAGACCCAGTACTTC. This sequence encodes CASSQLDQETQYF.

This clonotype was seen at least ten times. The chain links TRBV4-1 to TRBJ2-5; the match to TRBD2 covers 9 bases. Trimming removed 0 bases from V and 2 bases from J; junction bases left unmatched: 4. The CDR3 extends over 16 amino acids. Germline V CDR1 and CDR2: MGHRA, YSYEKL. CDR3 sequence: CASSQDERGAQETQYF. The CDR3 DNA is TGCGCCAGCAGCCAAGATGAGCGGGGGGCTCAAGAGACCCAGTACTTC.

In this sample, this clonotype turned up many times. The genes are TRBV4-3 and TRBJ2-7; D remains unclear. CDR1 and CDR2 from the germline V gene are LGHNA and YSLEER. The CDR3 has 15 residues. V was cut by 0 bases and J by 0 bases, with 9 bases left in between. CDR3 coding DNA: TGCGCCAGCAGCCAAGACAGTACAGTCTCCTACGAGCAGTACTTC. As protein: CASSQDSTVSYEQYF.

This clonotype was recorded a few times. This chain joins TRBV18 and TRBJ1-1; 11 nucleotides match TRBD1. The CDR3 is 16 amino acids. In germline, CDR1 is KGHSH, CDR2 LQKENI. J was trimmed by 5 bases and V by 4 bases; bases with no gene match: 9. The CDR3 DNA is TGTGCCAGCTCACTGTGGACAGGGGGCGCGTGGACTGAAGCTTTCTTT. This codes for CASSLWTGGAWTEAFF. The full variable domain, its missing parts supplied by reference TRBV18 and TRBJ1-1, is NAGVMQNPRHLVRRRGQEARLRCSPMKGHSHVYWYRQLPEEGLKFMVYLQKENIIDESGMPKERFSAEFPKEGPSILRIQQVVRGDSAAYFCASSLWTGGAWTEAFFGQGTRLTVV.

This rearrangement joins TRBV3-1 to TRBJ2-7; tentative D call: TRBD1 (6 bases). The CDR3 has 17 amino acids. Germline loops: CDR1 LGHDT, CDR2 YNNKEL (reference sequence). Trimming stripped 3 bases from V and 5 bases from J, with 23 bases between. The CDR3 sequence: CASSHIQGLQGRHEQYF. In nucleotides, the CDR3 is TGTGCCAGCAGCCACATCCAAGGTCTACAGGGAAGACACGAGCAGTACTTC.

About this clonotype itself: The CDR3 end shows no conserved phenylalanine or tryptophan, and so a read error is likely. The limits of the CDR3 on the DNA are not certain, so only TCRdb's listed CDR3 is given. The rearrangement joins TRBV7-3 to TRBJ1-1; TRBD1, the table's D call, was not compared with the DNA. The V gene's germline CDR1 is SGHTA and CDR2 FQGTGA. The CDR3 extends over 13 residues, inclusive of both ends. This CDR3 is CASSLDTHTEALL.

This clonotype was picked up many times. The chain uses TRBV13 and TRBJ2-5, with 10 bases lining up with TRBD2. From germline, CDR1 is PRHDT and CDR2 FYEKMQ (reference sequence). This CDR3 spans 16 amino acids. The ends lost 5 bases at V and 5 bases at J; junction bases unmatched: 11. Written as DNA, the CDR3 is TGTGCCAGCAGCAAAAAGCGGGAGGGCCTGTGGGAGACCCAGTACTTC. Translating it yields CASSKKREGLWETQYF. Looking up the rest from reference TRBV13 and TRBJ2-5 gives the full variable domain: AAGVIQSPRHLIKEKRETATLKCYPIPRHDTVYWYQQGPGQDPQFLISFYEKMQSDKGSIPDRFSAQQFSDYHSELNMSSLELGDSALYFCASSKKREGLWETQYFGPGTRLLVL.

This clonotype came up many times. The chain carries TRBV20-1 and TRBJ2-5, with D possibly TRBD2 on 7 matching bases. Germline lookup yields CDR1 DFQATT and CDR2 SNEGSKA (reference sequence). CDR3 length equals 17 residues. Trimming cost V 5 bases and J 0 bases, with 22 bases left between them. The CDR3 nucleotides are TGCAGTGCTCAGAGTTCCGGGGGGCATTTTCACCAAGAGACCCAGTACTTC. Translating gives CSAQSSGGHFHQETQYF.

This clonotype was counted at least ten times. V and J are TRBV12-3 or TRBV12-4 and TRBJ1-2, with a possible D match to TRBD1 (5 bases). V shed 2 bases and J shed 6 bases, with 16 bases lying between them. The CDR3 covers 15 residues. Here the CDR3 reads CASSLNLGRVDGYTF. In DNA, the CDR3 is TGTGCCAGCAGTTTAAATCTCGGCAGGGTCGATGGCTACACCTTC.

Comment on this clonotype: A clone one base away is much larger, so this may be a read error. The V gene is TRBV18, the J gene TRBJ2-5; 7 positions match TRBD1. The length of the CDR3 is 15 residues. Germline CDR1 and CDR2: KGHSH and LQKENI. V shed 7 bases, J shed 0 bases, and the junction held 8 bases outside the gene matches. The DNA for the CDR3 is TGTGCCAGCTTACCGACAGGGTTGTACCAAGAGACCCAGTACTTC. It translates to CASLPTGLYQETQYF.

This clonotype turned up a few times. A much larger clone lies one base from this, so it may be a read error. The V and J genes are TRBV7-6 and TRBJ2-7; tentative D call: TRBD2 (5 bases). Between the trimmed V and J ends, which lost 0 bases and 3 bases, there was a span of 6 bases. Germline CDR1 and CDR2: SGHVS and FNYEAQ. This CDR3 has 13 residues. The chain's CDR3 is CASSLASDYEQYV. The CDR3 region has the DNA TGTGCCAGCAGCTTAGCTAGCGACTACGAGCAGTACGTC.

This clonotype was detected ten times or more. This CDR3 reads CASSHRDSEAFF. CDR3 coding DNA: TGTGCCAGCAGCCACCGGGACAGTGAAGCTTTCTTT. The rearrangement joins TRBV3-1 to TRBJ1-1; 7 bases align to TRBD1. The CDR3 spans 12 residues. J gave up 7 bases and V 3 bases, and 2 bases lay outside the gene matches. Germline V gives CDR1 LGHDT, CDR2 YNNKEL (reference sequence).